This TCR beta chain was captured by sequencing in a study of T cells in Graves' hyperthyroidism and ophthalmopathy. PBMCs were sourced from more than 9 ml fresh peripheral blood. This clonotype was detected ten times or more. The TCR beta CDR3 regions underwent amplification using RNA transcripts as the source. A set of HTBI primers served as the primers for a first-round RT-PCR of the TCR CDR3. Each CDR3 protein gets one entry after TCRdb re-called the multiplex PCR reads with MiXCR. The sample consists of around 300,000 distinct CDR3 sequences, approximately 14% of them appearing once. In germline, CDR1 is ENHRY, CDR2 SYGVKD. The CDR3 contains 13 residues. The ends were cut back, 6 bases at V and 3 bases at J, with 11 bases in the middle.

This receptor was obtained from a woman younger than 45 with Graves' hyperthyroidism. Sample: blood. V is TRBV10-3 and J is TRBJ1-1; weak D call: TRBD1 (5 bases). The CDR3 is CAIRGRGDTEAFF. The CDR3 DNA reads as TGTGCCATCAGGGGACGCGGGGACACTGAAGCTTTCTTT.